This T cell receptor beta chain was captured in a study of T-cell memory formation after mild COVID-19. General study findings and limits: Mainly in CM and EM were contracting CD4+ clones; CD8+ were in EMRA.

This CDR3 is built from 12 residues. Germline V gives CDR1 MNHNY, CDR2 SVGAGI (reference sequence). V lost 7 bases to trimming and J lost 6 bases, with 11 bases between them. TCRdb re-derived calls from the 5' RACE reads in MiXCR, one entry per CDR3 protein. The sample records 98,000 or so distinct CDR3 sequences, roughly 19% being singletons. To note about this clonotype: Its matching antigen is unknown.

The rearrangement links TRBV6-6 to TRBJ2-3, with unresolved D. The sample comprised PBMCs or a T cell subset sorted from them (not recorded which). The sequence was obtained from a man aged 18-30 years who had mild COVID-19 (a few samples of this study predate the infection). Cell type and time point are not known. The CDR3 bases are TGTGCCAGCACTAAACAGAAGGATACGCAGTATTTT. Its translation is CASTKQKDTQYF.